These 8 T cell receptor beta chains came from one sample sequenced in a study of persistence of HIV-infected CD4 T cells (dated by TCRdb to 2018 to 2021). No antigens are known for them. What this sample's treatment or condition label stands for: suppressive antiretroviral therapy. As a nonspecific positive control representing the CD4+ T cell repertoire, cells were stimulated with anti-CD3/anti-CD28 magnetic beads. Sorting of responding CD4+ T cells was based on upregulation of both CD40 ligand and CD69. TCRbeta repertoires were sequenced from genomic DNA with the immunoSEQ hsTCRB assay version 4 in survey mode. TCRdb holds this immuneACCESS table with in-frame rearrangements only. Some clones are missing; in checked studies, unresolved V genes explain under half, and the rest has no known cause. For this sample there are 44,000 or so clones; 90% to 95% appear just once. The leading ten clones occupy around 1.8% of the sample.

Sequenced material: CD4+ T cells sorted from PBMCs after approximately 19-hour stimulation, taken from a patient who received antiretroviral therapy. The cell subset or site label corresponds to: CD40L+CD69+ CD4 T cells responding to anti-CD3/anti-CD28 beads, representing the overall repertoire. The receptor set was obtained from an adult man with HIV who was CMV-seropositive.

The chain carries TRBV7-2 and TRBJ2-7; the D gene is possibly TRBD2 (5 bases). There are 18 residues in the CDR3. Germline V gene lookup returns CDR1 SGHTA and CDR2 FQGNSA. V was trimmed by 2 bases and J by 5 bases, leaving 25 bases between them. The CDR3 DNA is TGTGCCAGCAGCTTATCACTGGACTCAAGGGCCAGGCCCCACGAGCAGTACTTC. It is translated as CASSLSLDSRARPHEQYF. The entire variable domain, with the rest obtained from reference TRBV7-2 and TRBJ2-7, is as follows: GAGVSQSPSNKVTEKGKDVELRCDPISGHTALYWYRQSLGQGLEFLIYFQGNSAPDKSGLPSDRFSAERTGGSVSTLTIQRTQQEDSAVYLCASSLSLDSRARPHEQYFGPGTRLTVT.

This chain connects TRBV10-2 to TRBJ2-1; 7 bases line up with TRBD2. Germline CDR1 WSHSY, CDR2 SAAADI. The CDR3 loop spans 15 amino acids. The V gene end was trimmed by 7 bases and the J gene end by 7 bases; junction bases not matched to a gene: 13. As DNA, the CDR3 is TGCGCCAGCAAAGTGCTGGCTAGCGGCAATAATGAGCAGTTCTTC. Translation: CASKVLASGNNEQFF.

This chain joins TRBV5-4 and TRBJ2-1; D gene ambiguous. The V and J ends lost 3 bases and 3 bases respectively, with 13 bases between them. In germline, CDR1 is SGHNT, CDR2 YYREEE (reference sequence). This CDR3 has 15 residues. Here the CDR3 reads CASSSPRTDYNEQFF. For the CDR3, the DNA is TGTGCCAGCAGCTCCCCCCGGACGGACTACAATGAGCAGTTCTTC. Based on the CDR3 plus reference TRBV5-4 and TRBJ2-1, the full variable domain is ETGVTQSPTHLIKTRGQQVTLRCSSQSGHNTVSWYQQALGQGPQFIFQYYREEENGRGNFPPRFSGLQFPNYSSELNVNALELDDSALYLCASSSPRTDYNEQFFGPGTRLTVL.

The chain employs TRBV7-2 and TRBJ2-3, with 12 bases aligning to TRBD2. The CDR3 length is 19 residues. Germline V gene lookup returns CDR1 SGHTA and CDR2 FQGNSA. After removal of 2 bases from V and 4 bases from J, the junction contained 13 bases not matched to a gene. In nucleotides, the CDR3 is TGTGCCAGCAGCTTATTCGGGATAAGGCTAGCGGGGGGGGCAGATACGCAGTATTTT. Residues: CASSLFGIRLAGGADTQYF.

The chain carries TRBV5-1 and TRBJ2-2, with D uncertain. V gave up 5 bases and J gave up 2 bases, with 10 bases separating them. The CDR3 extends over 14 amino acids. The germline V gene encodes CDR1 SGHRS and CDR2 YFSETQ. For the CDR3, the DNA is TGCGCCAGCAGAACATGGGGAAACACCGGGGAGCTGTTTTTT. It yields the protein CASRTWGNTGELFF. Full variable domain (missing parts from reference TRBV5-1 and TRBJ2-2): KAGVTQTPRYLIKTRGQQVTLSCSPISGHRSVSWYQQTPGQGLQFLFEYFSETQRNKGNFPGRFSGRQFSNSRSEMNVSTLELGDSALYLCASRTWGNTGELFFGEGSRLTVL.

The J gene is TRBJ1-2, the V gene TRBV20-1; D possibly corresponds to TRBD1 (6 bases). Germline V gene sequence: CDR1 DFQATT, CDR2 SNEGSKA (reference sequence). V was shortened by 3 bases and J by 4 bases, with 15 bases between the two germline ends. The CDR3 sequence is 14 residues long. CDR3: CSASAPGEFYGYTF. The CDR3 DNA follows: TGCAGTGCTAGTGCTCCAGGGGAATTCTATGGCTACACCTTC.

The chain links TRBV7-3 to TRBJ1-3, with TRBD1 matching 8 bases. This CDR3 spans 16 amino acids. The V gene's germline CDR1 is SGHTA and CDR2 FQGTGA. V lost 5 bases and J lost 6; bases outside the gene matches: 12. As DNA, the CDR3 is TGTGCCAGCAGCCTTGGACAGGGCGGCAGGTTAAACACCATATATTTT. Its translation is CASSLGQGGRLNTIYF.

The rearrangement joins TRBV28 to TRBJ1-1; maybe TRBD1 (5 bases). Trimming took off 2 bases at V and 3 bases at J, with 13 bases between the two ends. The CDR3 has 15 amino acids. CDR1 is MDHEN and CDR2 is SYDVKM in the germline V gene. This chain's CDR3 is CASSLRTRGYTEAFF. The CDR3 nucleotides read TGTGCCAGCAGTTTAAGAACTAGGGGTTACACTGAAGCTTTCTTT.